This T cell receptor beta chain originates from a study of neurological immune-mediated disorders. TCRdb called the 5' RACE reads again in MiXCR, with one record for every CDR3 protein. The sample consists of over 40,000 distinct CDR3 sequences, over 6% of them appearing once. This clonotype showed up many times. Germline V gives CDR1 SGHAT, CDR2 FQNNGV. After removal of 5 bases from V and 3 bases from J, the junction contained 7 bases not matched to a gene. This CDR3 contains 16 residues. This TCR came from a woman aged 40 to 50 in good health. The chain uses TRBV11-2 and TRBJ2-2, with 9 nucleotides matching TRBD1. Sequencing was performed on CD4+ T cells from blood. This chain's CDR3 is CASSLTGGLDTGELFF. DNA of the CDR3: TGTGCCAGCAGCCTAACAGGGGGCTTGGACACCGGGGAGCTGTTTTTT. Complete variable domain (other parts from reference TRBV11-2 and TRBJ2-2): EAGVAQSPRYKIIEKRQSVAFWCNPISGHATLYWYQQILGQGPKLLIQFQNNGVVDDSQLPKDRFSAERLKGVDSTLKIQPAKLEDSAVYLCASSLTGGLDTGELFFGEGSRLTVL.